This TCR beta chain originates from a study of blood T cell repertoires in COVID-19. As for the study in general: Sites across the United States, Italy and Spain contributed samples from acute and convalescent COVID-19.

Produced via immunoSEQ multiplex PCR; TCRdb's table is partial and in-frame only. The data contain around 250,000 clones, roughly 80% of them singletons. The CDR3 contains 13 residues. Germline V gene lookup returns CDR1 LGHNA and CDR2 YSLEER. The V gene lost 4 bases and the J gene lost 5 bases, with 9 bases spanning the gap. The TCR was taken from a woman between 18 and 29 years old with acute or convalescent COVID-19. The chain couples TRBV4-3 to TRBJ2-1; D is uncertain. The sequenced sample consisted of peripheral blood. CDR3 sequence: CASSREVNNEQFF. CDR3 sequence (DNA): TGCGCCAGCAGCCGCGAAGTGAACAATGAGCAGTTCTTC.